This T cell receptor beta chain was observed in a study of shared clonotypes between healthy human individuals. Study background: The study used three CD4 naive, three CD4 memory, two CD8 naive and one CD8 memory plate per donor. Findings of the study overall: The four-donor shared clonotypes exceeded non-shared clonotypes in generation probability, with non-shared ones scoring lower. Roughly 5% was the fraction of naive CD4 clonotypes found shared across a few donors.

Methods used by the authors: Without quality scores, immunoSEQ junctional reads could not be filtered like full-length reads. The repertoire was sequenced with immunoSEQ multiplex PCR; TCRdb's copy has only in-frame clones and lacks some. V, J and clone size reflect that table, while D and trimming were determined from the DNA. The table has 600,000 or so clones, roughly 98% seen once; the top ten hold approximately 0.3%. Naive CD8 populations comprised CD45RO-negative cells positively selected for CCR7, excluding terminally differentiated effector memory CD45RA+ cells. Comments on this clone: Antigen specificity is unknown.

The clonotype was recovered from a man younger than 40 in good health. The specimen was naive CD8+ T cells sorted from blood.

The CDR3 region has the DNA TGTGCCAGCAGTCTAGGGACTAGCGGGAGTGGCGAGCAGTTCTTC. Protein sequence: CASSLGTSGSGEQFF. The chain couples TRBV27 to TRBJ2-1, with 14 bases identical to TRBD2. There are 15 residues in the CDR3. With V trimmed by 5 bases and J by 10 bases, 7 bases remained unmatched. Germline CDR1 MNHEY, CDR2 SMNVEV (reference sequence).